This T cell receptor beta chain was recovered during a study of cytomegalovirus exposure and HLA in healthy donors. Primers: 60 Vbeta forward and 13 Jbeta reverse. TCRdb's copy holds only in-frame clones and misses some; the assay was immunoSEQ multiplex PCR. The table shows roughly 150,000 clones, with roughly 80% occurring only once. Whole-study findings and limits: A prior analysis recorded that most TCR beta V segments were productive about 90% or about 30% of the time.

Concerning this clone: Its antigen remains unknown.

The CDR3 runs 17 residues. Germline-derived CDR1 and CDR2 are MGHRA and YSYEKL. Unmatched junction bases numbered 12, after V lost 3 bases and J lost 4 bases. The rearrangement joins TRBV4-1 to TRBJ1-1, with TRBD1 identical over 9 bases. Sequencing was performed on PBMCs. This TCR came from a man aged 50 to 60 in good health and CMV-seropositive. The CDR3 bases are TGCGCCAGCAGCCATGCCGGGACAGGGAGAAGAACCACTGAAGCTTTCTTT. Amino acids: CASSHAGTGRRTTEAFF.